These 22 T cell receptor beta chains originate from one sample sequenced in a study of human T cells and chemical hapten exposure. Specified time point: patch test 1, 2 weeks after DPC sensitization. Treatment described: therapeutic diphenylcyclopropenone sensitization with weekly scalp DPC. TCRdb re-called the RACE reads with MiXCR, one entry per CDR3 protein. The top ten clones hold roughly 8% of a sample with around 300,000 distinct CDR3 sequences, around 7% of them seen once. The sample in question was whole blood, obtained in connection with sensitization to the hapten diphenylcyclopropenone (DPC). The receptors stem from a woman aged 18-35 years with alopecia areata. Some clones in this sample may be carry-over from other donors' samples.

This clonotype showed up just once. This rearrangement joins TRBV29-1 to TRBJ1-2, with D tentatively TRBD1 (5 bases). Trimming pared 5 bases from V and 4 bases from J, leaving 14 bases between. The CDR3 sequence is 13 residues long. Per germline, CDR1 SQVTM and CDR2 ANQGSEA. The CDR3 DNA sequence: TGCAGCGTTCAGGGCGCAACCGTCTATGGCTACACCTTC. Translating it yields CSVQGATVYGYTF.

The V gene is TRBV6-6, the J gene TRBJ2-7; D possibly corresponds to TRBD1 (5 bases). Germline values: CDR1 MNHNY, CDR2 SVGAGI (reference sequence). Trimming removed 0 bases from V and 5 bases from J, with 11 bases in between. The CDR3 has 14 amino acids. CDR3 sequence (DNA): TGTGCCAGCAGTTACTCCCGTGACAGAAACGAGCAGTACTTC. The encoded protein is CASSYSRDRNEQYF.

This clonotype has just a few counts. This rearrangement joins TRBV20-1 to TRBJ2-7, with D perhaps TRBD2 (6 bases). Germline V gene data show CDR1 as DFQATT and CDR2 as SNEGSKA (reference sequence). The V end lost 3 bases, the J end lost 3 bases, and 15 bases lay between the germline ends. The CDR3 loop spans 14 amino acids. The CDR3 region has the DNA TGCAGTGCTAGTTTCCCGGGAGAGGGCTACGAGCAGTACTTC. It codes for CSASFPGEGYEQYF.

This clonotype was detected many times. J is TRBJ1-5 and V is TRBV20-1; D gene uncertain. CDR1 and CDR2 (germline): DFQATT, SNEGSKA (reference sequence). Trimming took 6 bases from V and 4 from J, leaving 16 bases between them. The CDR3 covers 14 residues. The CDR3 bases are TGCAGTGCCCGCTTGACGGGAAGGAATCAGCCCCAGCATTTT. This translates into CSARLTGRNQPQHF.

The table lists this clonotype with a few counts. V is TRBV20-1 and J is TRBJ2-1; possible D gene TRBD1, 5 bases. Germline CDR1 and CDR2: DFQATT and SNEGSKA (reference sequence). Trimming removed 3 bases at V and 7 bases at J, with 10 bases between. The CDR3 covers 12 residues. The CDR3 DNA reads as TGCAGTGCTAGTTCAGGGATGAATGAGCAGTTCTTC. It specifies CSASSGMNEQFF.

This clonotype came up a few times. The chain carries TRBV12-3 or TRBV12-4 and TRBJ2-5; D is uncertain. This CDR3 has 14 residues. Trimming took 4 bases from V and 5 from J, leaving 14 bases between them. The DNA for the CDR3 is TGTGCCAGCAGTTCCCCGTCTGGGTCGGAGACCCAGTACTTC. Its translation is CASSSPSGSETQYF.

In its sample, this clonotype was seen many times. V gene TRBV12-3 or TRBV12-4 combines with J gene TRBJ1-4, with 8 positions matching TRBD1. The junction had 0 bases not matched to a gene; V was cut back by 6 bases and J by 0 bases. The CDR3 runs to 14 residues. The CDR3, as DNA: TGTGCCAGCAGACAGGGGGCAACTAATGAAAAACTGTTTTTT. Its protein is CASRQGATNEKLFF.

A word on this clonotype: A much larger clone is a single base away; this may be a read error. The genes are TRBV29-1 and TRBJ2-2, with D possibly matching TRBD2 (5 bases). Germline CDR1 SQVTM, CDR2 ANQGSEA. CDR3 length: 15 residues. Here the CDR3 DNA reads TGCGGCGTTGAAGACGGGATAACGAACACCGGGGAGCTGTTTTTT. Amino acid sequence: CGVEDGITNTGELFF.

This clonotype was counted between two and nine times. V and J are TRBV14 and TRBJ2-3; D ambiguous. The germline V gene has CDR1 SGHDN and CDR2 FVKESK. V gave up 1 base and J gave up 7 bases, with 18 bases separating them. The CDR3 contains 16 residues. In DNA form, the CDR3 reads TGTGCCAGCAGCCAAGCGCCCCAGGATGTTGATTATACGCAGTATTTT. Translating it yields CASSQAPQDVDYTQYF.

V and J are TRBV28 and TRBJ1-1, with D perhaps TRBD1 (5 bases). CDR1 and CDR2 (germline): MDHEN, SYDVKM. Trimming stripped 7 bases from V and 0 bases from J, with 9 bases between. The CDR3 length is 13 residues. The CDR3 DNA sequence: TGTGCCAGCACGGGGGTTATGAACACTGAAGCTTTCTTT. Amino acids: CASTGVMNTEAFF.

Many counts were recorded for this clonotype. The CDR3 DNA reads as TGTGCCAGCAGCCCACGAGGGGGGTCCAAGACCGGGGAGCTGTTTTTT. Protein sequence: CASSPRGGSKTGELFF. V is TRBV9 and J is TRBJ2-2, with D perhaps being TRBD1 or TRBD2 (6 bases each). Germline V CDR1 and CDR2: SGDLS, YYNGEE. CDR3 length equals 16 residues. V was clipped by 4 bases and J by 5 bases, with 18 bases between them.

This clonotype was counted between two and nine times. The chain combines TRBV6-1 with TRBJ2-3, with TRBD1 as a possible D gene (6 bases). Germline lookup yields CDR1 MNHNS and CDR2 SASEGT. Trimming removed 6 bases from V and 11 bases from J, with 15 bases in between. The CDR3 extends over 12 amino acids. CDR3 DNA: TGTGCCAGCAGCACCGGGACAAGGAAGCAGTATTTT. This codes for CASSTGTRKQYF.

This clonotype was observed a handful of times. The rearrangement joins TRBV6-2 or TRBV6-3 to TRBJ2-7; the D gene could be TRBD1 or TRBD2 (5 bases each). The V and J ends lost 4 bases and 2 bases respectively, with 6 bases between them. CDR1 is MNHEY and CDR2 is SVGEGT in the germline V gene. The CDR3 covers 12 residues. The CDR3 region has the DNA TGTGCCAGCAGTTGGGGACCCTACGAGCAGTACTTC. Amino acids: CASSWGPYEQYF.

V and J are TRBV12-3 or TRBV12-4 and TRBJ1-6, with 7 bases matching TRBD1. V trimming: 2 bases; J trimming: 8 bases; junction bases outside the gene matches: 3. The CDR3 length is 14 residues. The CDR3 region has the DNA TGTGCCAGCAGTTTAAGACAGGGCTATTCACCCCTCCACTTT. The encoded protein is CASSLRQGYSPLHF.

In this sample, this clonotype turned up many times. V usage is TRBV5-1 and J usage is TRBJ2-5, with D perhaps TRBD1 (6 bases). The CDR3 spans 17 residues. V gave up 4 bases and J gave up 1 base, with 20 bases separating them. CDR1 is SGHRS and CDR2 is YFSETQ in the germline V gene. The CDR3 bases are TGCGCCAGCAGCCGAAACCCAGGGACATTGTCCCAAGAGACCCAGTACTTC. Protein sequence: CASSRNPGTLSQETQYF.

This clonotype appeared a few times. The chain couples TRBV7-9 to TRBJ2-2; 11 positions match TRBD2. CDR3 size: 17 residues. CDR1 is SEHNR and CDR2 is FQNEAQ in the germline V gene (reference sequence). Trimming at V came to 5 bases and at J to 4 bases, leaving 9 bases not matched to a gene. CDR3 nucleotide sequence: TGTGCCAGCAGCCCCTCATCTGGACTAGCGGGCACCGGGGAGCTGTTTTTT. Protein sequence: CASSPSSGLAGTGELFF.

The chain combines TRBV12-3 or TRBV12-4 with TRBJ2-2, with 11 bases aligning to TRBD1. V shed 6 bases and J 3 bases; nucleotides not matched to a gene: 3. The CDR3 runs to 15 residues. CDR3 nucleotide sequence: TGTGCCAGCAGGTGGACAGGGGGCGACACCGGGGAGCTGTTTTTT. Its translation is CASRWTGGDTGELFF.

Only a few counts were recorded for this clonotype. The chain recombines TRBV12-3 or TRBV12-4 with TRBJ1-5; 8 bases fit TRBD1. With V trimmed by 6 bases and J by 2 bases, 6 bases remained unmatched. This CDR3 region has 15 residues. CDR3 amino acids: CASRGSGQGNQPQHF. In DNA, the CDR3 is TGTGCCAGCAGAGGATCGGGACAGGGCAATCAGCCCCAGCATTTT.

V is TRBV7-2 and J is TRBJ1-5, with 9 positions matching TRBD1. This CDR3 is built from 16 residues. With V trimmed by 1 base and J by 2 bases, 3 bases remained unmatched. Germline lookup yields CDR1 SGHTA and CDR2 FQGNSA. The CDR3 coding sequence is TGTGCCAGCAGCTTAGAGGACAGGGGAGGCAATCAGCCCCAGCATTTT. This codes for CASSLEDRGGNQPQHF.

The chain has TRBV12-3 or TRBV12-4 and TRBJ1-1; a weak D match, TRBD1 (6 bases). This CDR3 comprises 13 residues. Trimming shortened V by 5 bases and J by 1 base, and 8 bases separated the two germline ends. The CDR3 reads CASSGQTNTEAFF. CDR3 DNA sequence: TGTGCCAGCAGTGGACAGACGAACACTGAAGCTTTCTTT.

Of note for this clonotype: It may be a read error: a sequence one base away is much more abundant. The CDR3 end shows no conserved phenylalanine or tryptophan, and so a read error is likely. V gene TRBV6-4 combines with J gene TRBJ1-1; tentative D call: TRBD1 (5 bases). CDR1 and CDR2 from the germline V gene are MRHNA and SNTAGT. The CDR3 consists of 13 residues. The V and J ends lost 2 bases and 4 bases respectively, with 8 bases between them. In DNA, the CDR3 is TGTGCCAGCAGTGACCGGGGGATCACTGAAGCTTTCCTT. This sequence encodes CASSDRGITEAFL.

V gene TRBV7-9 combines with J gene TRBJ1-5, with 9 bases lining up with TRBD1. This CDR3 region has 14 residues. Looked up from germline, CDR1 is SEHNR and CDR2 is FQNEAQ (reference sequence). The V and J ends lost 5 bases and 4 bases, in that order; junction bases with no gene match: 3. The CDR3 nucleotides are TGTGCCAGCAGCCGACAGGGGGATAATCAGCCCCAGCATTTT. Protein sequence: CASSRQGDNQPQHF.